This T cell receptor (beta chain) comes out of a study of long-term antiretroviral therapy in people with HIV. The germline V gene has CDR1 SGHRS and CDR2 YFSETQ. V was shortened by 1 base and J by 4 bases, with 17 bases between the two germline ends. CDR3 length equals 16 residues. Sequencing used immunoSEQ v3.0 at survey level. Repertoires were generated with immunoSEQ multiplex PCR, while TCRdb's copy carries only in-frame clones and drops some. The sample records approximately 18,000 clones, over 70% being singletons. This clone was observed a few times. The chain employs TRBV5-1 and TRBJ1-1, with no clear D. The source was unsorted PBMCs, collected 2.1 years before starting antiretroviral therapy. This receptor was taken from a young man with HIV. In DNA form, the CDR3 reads TGCGCCAGCAGCTTGTGGGCAGGTCTCGATAGCACTGAAGCTTTCTTT. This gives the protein CASSLWAGLDSTEAFF.